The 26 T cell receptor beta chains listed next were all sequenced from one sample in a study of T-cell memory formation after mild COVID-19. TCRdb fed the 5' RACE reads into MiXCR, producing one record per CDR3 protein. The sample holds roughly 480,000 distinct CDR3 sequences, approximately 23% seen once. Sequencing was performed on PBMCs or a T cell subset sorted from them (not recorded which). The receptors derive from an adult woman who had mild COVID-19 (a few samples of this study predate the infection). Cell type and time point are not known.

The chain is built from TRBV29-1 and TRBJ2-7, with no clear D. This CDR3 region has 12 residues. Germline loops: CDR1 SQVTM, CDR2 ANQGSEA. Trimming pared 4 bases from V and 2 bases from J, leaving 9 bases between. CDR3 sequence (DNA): TGCAGCGTTGTAGGGATTACCTACGAGCAGTACTTC. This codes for CSVVGITYEQYF.

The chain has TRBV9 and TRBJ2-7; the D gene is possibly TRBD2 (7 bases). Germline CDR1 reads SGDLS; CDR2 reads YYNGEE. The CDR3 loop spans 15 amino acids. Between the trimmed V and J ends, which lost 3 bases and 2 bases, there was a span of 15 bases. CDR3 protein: CASSARGGVTYEQYF. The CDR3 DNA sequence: TGTGCCAGCAGCGCAAGGGGGGGCGTTACCTACGAGCAGTACTTC.

The CDR3 DNA reads TGCAGTGCTAGGTTGCCGCGGGACAGGTCTGAAAAACTGTTTTTT. Amino acids: CSARLPRDRSEKLFF. The chain couples TRBV20-1 to TRBJ1-4; TRBD1 aligns across 8 bases. CDR1 DFQATT and CDR2 SNEGSKA come from the germline V gene (reference sequence). There are 15 residues in the CDR3. J gave up 7 bases and V 3 bases, and 10 bases lay outside the gene matches.

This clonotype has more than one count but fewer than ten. As DNA, the CDR3 is TGTGCCAGCAGTGAAGACAGGGGAACCGAGCAGTACTTC. It translates to CASSEDRGTEQYF. The V gene is TRBV2, the J gene TRBJ2-7; 7 bases agree with TRBD1. V dropped 1 base and J dropped 6; count of bases not matched to a gene: 3. Germline V gene sequence: CDR1 SNHLY, CDR2 FYNNEI. The CDR3 consists of 13 residues.

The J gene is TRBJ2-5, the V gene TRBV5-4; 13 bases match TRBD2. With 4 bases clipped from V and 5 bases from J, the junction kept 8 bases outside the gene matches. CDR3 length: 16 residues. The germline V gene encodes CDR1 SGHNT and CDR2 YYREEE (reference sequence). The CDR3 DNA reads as TGTGCCAGCAGCGTCGGGACTAGCGGGATGGGGGAGACCCAGTACTTC. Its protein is CASSVGTSGMGETQYF. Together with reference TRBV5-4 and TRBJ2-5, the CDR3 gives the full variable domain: ETGVTQSPTHLIKTRGQQVTLRCSSQSGHNTVSWYQQALGQGPQFIFQYYREEENGRGNFPPRFSGLQFPNYSSELNVNALELDDSALYLCASSVGTSGMGETQYFGPGTRLLVL.

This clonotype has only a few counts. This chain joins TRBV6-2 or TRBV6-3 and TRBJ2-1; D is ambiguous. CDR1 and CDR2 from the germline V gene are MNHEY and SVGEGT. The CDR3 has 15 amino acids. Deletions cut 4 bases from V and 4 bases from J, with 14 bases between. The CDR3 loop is CASSSPRSGYNEQFF. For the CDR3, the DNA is TGTGCCAGCAGTTCGCCAAGATCGGGTTACAATGAGCAGTTCTTC.

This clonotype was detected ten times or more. This chain's CDR3 is CASSGGVVPDLQPQHF. The CDR3 bases are TGTGCCAGCAGTGGCGGGGTCGTCCCCGATCTACAGCCCCAGCATTTT. The chain couples TRBV25-1 to TRBJ1-5; D gene uncertain. The CDR3 is 16 residues long. In germline, CDR1 is MGHDK, CDR2 SYGVNS. V was pared by 4 bases and J by 7 bases, with 20 bases between.

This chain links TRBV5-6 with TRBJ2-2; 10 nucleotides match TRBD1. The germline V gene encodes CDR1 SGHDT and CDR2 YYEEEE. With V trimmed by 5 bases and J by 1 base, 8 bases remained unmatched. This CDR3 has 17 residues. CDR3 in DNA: TGTGCCAGCAGACGGGACAGGGGCACAGGGAACACCGGGGAGCTGTTTTTT. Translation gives CASRRDRGTGNTGELFF.

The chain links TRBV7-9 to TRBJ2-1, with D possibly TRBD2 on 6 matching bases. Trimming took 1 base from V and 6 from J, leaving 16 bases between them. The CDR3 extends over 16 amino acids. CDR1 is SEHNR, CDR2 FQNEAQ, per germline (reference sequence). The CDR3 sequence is CASSLGTTRGRNEQFF. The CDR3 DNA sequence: TGTGCCAGCAGCTTAGGGACTACGCGGGGCCGCAATGAGCAGTTCTTC. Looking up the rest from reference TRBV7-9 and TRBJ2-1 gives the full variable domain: DTGVSQNPRHKITKRGQNVTFRCDPISEHNRLYWYRQTLGQGPEFLTYFQNEAQLEKSRLLSDRFSAERPKGSFSTLEIQRTEQGDSAMYLCASSLGTTRGRNEQFFGPGTRLTVL.

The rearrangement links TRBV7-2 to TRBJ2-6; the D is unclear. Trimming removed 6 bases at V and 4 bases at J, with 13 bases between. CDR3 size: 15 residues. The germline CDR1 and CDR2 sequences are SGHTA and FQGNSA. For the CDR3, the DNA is TGTGCCAGCAGTCGGTCGAAGCAGGGGGCCAACGTCCTGACTTTC. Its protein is CASSRSKQGANVLTF.

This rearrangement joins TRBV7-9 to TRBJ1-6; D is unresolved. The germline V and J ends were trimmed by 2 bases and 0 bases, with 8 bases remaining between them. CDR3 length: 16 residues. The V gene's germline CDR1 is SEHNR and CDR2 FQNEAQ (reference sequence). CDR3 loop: CASSLRVLSYNSPLHF. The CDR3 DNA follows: TGTGCCAGCAGCTTACGGGTCCTCTCCTATAATTCACCCCTCCACTTT. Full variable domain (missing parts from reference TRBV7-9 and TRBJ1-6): DTGVSQNPRHKITKRGQNVTFRCDPISEHNRLYWYRQTLGQGPEFLTYFQNEAQLEKSRLLSDRFSAERPKGSFSTLEIQRTEQGDSAMYLCASSLRVLSYNSPLHFGNGTRLTVT.

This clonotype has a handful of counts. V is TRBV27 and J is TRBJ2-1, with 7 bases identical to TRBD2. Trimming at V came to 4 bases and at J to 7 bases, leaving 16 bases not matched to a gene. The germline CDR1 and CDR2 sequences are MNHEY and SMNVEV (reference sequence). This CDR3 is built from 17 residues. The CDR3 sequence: CASSSKLAGVVRNEQFF. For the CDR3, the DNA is TGTGCCAGCAGTTCTAAATTGGCGGGAGTCGTCAGGAATGAGCAGTTCTTC.

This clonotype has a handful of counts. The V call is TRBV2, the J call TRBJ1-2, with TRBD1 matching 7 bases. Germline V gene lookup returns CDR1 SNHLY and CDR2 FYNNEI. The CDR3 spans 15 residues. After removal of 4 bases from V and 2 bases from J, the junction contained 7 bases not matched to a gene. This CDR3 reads CASSAPGTANYGYTF. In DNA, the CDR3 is TGTGCCAGCAGTGCCCCTGGGACAGCAAACTATGGCTACACCTTC.

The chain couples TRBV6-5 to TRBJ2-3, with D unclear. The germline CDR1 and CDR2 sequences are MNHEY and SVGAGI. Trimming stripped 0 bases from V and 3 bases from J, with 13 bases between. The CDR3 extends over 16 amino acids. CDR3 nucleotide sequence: TGTGCCAGCAGTTACTCGGCAGGCAGTCTAACAGATACGCAGTATTTT. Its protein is CASSYSAGSLTDTQYF.

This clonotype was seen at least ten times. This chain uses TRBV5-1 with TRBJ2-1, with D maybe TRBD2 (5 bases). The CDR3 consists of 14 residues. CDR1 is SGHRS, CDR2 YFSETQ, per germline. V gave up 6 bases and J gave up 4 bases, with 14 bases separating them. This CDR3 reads CASTAGSLYNEQFF. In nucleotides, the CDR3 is TGCGCCAGCACTGCGGGCTCCTTATACAATGAGCAGTTCTTC.

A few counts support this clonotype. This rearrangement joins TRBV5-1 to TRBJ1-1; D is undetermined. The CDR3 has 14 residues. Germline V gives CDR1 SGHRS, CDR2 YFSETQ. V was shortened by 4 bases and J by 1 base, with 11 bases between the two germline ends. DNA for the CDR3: TGCGCCAGCAGCCCGATGACGGGGAACACTGAAGCTTTCTTT. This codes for CASSPMTGNTEAFF. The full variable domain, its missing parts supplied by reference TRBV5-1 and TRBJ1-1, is KAGVTQTPRYLIKTRGQQVTLSCSPISGHRSVSWYQQTPGQGLQFLFEYFSETQRNKGNFPGRFSGRQFSNSRSEMNVSTLELGDSALYLCASSPMTGNTEAFFGQGTRLTVV.

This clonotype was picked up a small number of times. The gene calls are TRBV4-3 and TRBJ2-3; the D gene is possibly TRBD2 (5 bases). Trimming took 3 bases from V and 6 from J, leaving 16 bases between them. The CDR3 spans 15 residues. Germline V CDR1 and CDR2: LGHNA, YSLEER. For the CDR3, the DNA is TGCGCCAGCAGCCAGGGTCAACTAGAGTCGGATACGCAGTATTTT. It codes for CASSQGQLESDTQYF.

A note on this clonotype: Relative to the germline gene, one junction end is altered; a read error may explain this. The CDR3 DNA is TGTGCCAGCAGTCGGACAGGGAGCACTCAGCCCCAGCATTTT. It translates to CASSRTGSTQPQHF. This chain joins TRBV12-3 or TRBV12-4 and TRBJ1-5; TRBD1 aligns across 8 bases. The CDR3 length is 14 residues.

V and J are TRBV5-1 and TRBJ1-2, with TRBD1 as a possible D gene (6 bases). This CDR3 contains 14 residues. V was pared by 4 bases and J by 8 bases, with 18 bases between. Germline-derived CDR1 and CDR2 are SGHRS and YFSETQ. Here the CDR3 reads CASSGGREIGGYTF. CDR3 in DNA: TGCGCCAGCAGCGGGGGCAGGGAAATCGGCGGCTACACCTTC.

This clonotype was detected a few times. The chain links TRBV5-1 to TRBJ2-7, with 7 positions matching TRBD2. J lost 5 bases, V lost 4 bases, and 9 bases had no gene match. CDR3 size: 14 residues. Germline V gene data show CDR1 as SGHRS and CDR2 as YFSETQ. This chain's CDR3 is CASSPMGGSHEQYF. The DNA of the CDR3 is TGCGCCAGCAGCCCGATGGGGGGGAGCCACGAGCAGTACTTC. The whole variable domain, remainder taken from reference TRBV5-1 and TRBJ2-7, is KAGVTQTPRYLIKTRGQQVTLSCSPISGHRSVSWYQQTPGQGLQFLFEYFSETQRNKGNFPGRFSGRQFSNSRSEMNVSTLELGDSALYLCASSPMGGSHEQYFGPGTRLTVT.

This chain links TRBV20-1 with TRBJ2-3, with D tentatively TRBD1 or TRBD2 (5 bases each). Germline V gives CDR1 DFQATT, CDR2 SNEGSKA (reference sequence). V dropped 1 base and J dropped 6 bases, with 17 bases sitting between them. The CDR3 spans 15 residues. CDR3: CSARGSGGTLDTQYF. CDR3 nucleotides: TGCAGTGCTAGAGGGTCTGGGGGAACTTTGGATACGCAGTATTTT.

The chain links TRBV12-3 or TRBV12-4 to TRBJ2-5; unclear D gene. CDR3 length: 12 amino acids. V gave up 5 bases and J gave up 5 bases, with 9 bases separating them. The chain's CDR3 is CASSPRVETQYF. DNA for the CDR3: TGTGCCAGCAGTCCCCGGGTCGAGACCCAGTACTTC.

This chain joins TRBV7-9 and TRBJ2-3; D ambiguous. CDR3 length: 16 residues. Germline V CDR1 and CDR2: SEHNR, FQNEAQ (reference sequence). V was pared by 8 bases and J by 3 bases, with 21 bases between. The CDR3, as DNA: TGTGCCAGCGGCATTCCCGGGCCCCGCAAGACAGATACGCAGTATTTT. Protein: CASGIPGPRKTDTQYF. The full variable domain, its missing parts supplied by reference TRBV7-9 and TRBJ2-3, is DTGVSQNPRHKITKRGQNVTFRCDPISEHNRLYWYRQTLGQGPEFLTYFQNEAQLEKSRLLSDRFSAERPKGSFSTLEIQRTEQGDSAMYLCASGIPGPRKTDTQYFGPGTRLTVL.

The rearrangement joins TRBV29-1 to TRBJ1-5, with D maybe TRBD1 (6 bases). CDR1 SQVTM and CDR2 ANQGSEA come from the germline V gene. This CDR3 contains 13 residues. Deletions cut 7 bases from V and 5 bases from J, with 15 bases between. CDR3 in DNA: TGCAGCGCCAAGGGGGACATAGATCAGCCCCAGCATTTT. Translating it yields CSAKGDIDQPQHF.

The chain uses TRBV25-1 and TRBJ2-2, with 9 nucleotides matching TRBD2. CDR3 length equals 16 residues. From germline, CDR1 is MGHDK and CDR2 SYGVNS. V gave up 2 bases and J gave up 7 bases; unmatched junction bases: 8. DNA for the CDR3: TGTGCCAGCAGTGAAAACCAGCGGGGGGCGTACGGGGAGCTGTTTTTT. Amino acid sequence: CASSENQRGAYGELFF.

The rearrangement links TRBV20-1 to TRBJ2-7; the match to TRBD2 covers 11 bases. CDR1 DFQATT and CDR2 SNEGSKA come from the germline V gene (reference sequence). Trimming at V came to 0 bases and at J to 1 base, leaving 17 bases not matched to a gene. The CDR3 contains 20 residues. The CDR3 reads CSARDDEKPGLAVLSYEQYF. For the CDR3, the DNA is TGCAGTGCTAGAGATGATGAGAAACCGGGACTAGCGGTATTATCCTACGAGCAGTACTTC.